These T cell receptor beta chains were read from a single sample in a study of cytomegalovirus exposure and HLA in healthy donors. Libraries were prepared by immunoSEQ multiplex PCR; TCRdb keeps only in-frame clonotypes and omits some of them. The data show about 110,000 clones, approximately 79% seen once. Material for sequencing was PBMCs. The receptors derive from a man aged 25 to 40 in good health and CMV-seropositive. Both conserved end residues are part of each CDR3. The order of the fields is V gene, J gene, D gene, clone size, CDR3 DNA, CDR3 protein. The D gene is left open where the match is weak. Only some rows state a clone size, as once, few, many or a class for expanded clones.

v_gene: TRBV7-3; j_gene: TRBJ1-1; d_gene: NA; abundance: NA; CDR3nt: TGTGCCAGCAGCTGGGGGCCGGAGAACACTGAAGCTTTCTTT; CDR3aa: CASSWGPENTEAFF
v_gene: TRBV27; j_gene: TRBJ2-1; d_gene: TRBD2; abundance: NA; CDR3nt: TGTGCCAGCAGCGGCCAGGCGGGGGGCTCCTACAATGAGCAGTTCTTC; CDR3aa: CASSGQAGGSYNEQFF
v_gene: TRBV6-5; j_gene: TRBJ2-7; d_gene: NA; abundance: NA; CDR3nt: TGTGCCAGCAGTTACCCCGGGGACTACGAGCAGTACTTC; CDR3aa: CASSYPGDYEQYF
v_gene: TRBV5-5; j_gene: TRBJ1-1; d_gene: NA; abundance: NA; CDR3nt: TGTGCCAGCAGCTTGTACATGAACACTGAAGCTTTCTTT; CDR3aa: CASSLYMNTEAFF
v_gene: TRBV5-4; j_gene: TRBJ2-7; d_gene: NA; abundance: few; CDR3nt: TGTGCCAGCAGCTTGGTACCGCGACTGAGCTCCTACGAGCAGTACTTC; CDR3aa: CASSLVPRLSSYEQYF
v_gene: TRBV6-1; j_gene: TRBJ1-1; d_gene: NA; abundance: NA; CDR3nt: TGTGCCAGCACCCCGGGGGGCGGTGAAGCTTTCTTT; CDR3aa: CASTPGGGEAFF
v_gene: TRBV27; j_gene: TRBJ2-7; d_gene: NA; abundance: once; CDR3nt: TGTGCCAGCAGTTTATCAGGGAGCTCCTACGAGCAGTACTTC; CDR3aa: CASSLSGSSYEQYF
v_gene: TRBV7-2; j_gene: TRBJ2-1; d_gene: NA; abundance: once; CDR3nt: TGTGCCAGCAGCTTAAGGATGGAGAGGAATGAGCAGTTCTTC; CDR3aa: CASSLRMERNEQFF
v_gene: TRBV7-3; j_gene: TRBJ2-5; d_gene: TRBD2; abundance: NA; CDR3nt: TGTGCCAGCAGCTTATTGCGGGGGGAACTCCAAGAGACCCAGTACTTC; CDR3aa: CASSLLRGELQETQYF
v_gene: TRBV19; j_gene: TRBJ1-1; d_gene: TRBD1; abundance: NA; CDR3nt: TGTGCCAGTAGTATAGGCGGGACAGGGTACACTGAAGCTTTCTTT; CDR3aa: CASSIGGTGYTEAFF
v_gene: TRBV7-3; j_gene: TRBJ2-5; d_gene: NA; abundance: NA; CDR3nt: TGTGCCAGCAGCTTAAGCGGAACTCAAGAGACCCAGTACTTC; CDR3aa: CASSLSGTQETQYF
v_gene: TRBV19; j_gene: TRBJ1-1; d_gene: TRBD1; abundance: NA; CDR3nt: TGTGCCAGTAGTCCTGAGTTCTGGCAGGGGGGTGGTGAAGCTTTCTTT; CDR3aa: CASSPEFWQGGGEAFF
v_gene: TRBV5-6; j_gene: TRBJ2-3; d_gene: NA; abundance: NA; CDR3nt: TGTGCCAGCAGCGAGGGGACACAAGATACGCAGTATTTT; CDR3aa: CASSEGTQDTQYF
v_gene: TRBV7-9; j_gene: TRBJ2-7; d_gene: NA; abundance: NA; CDR3nt: TGTGCCAGCAGTCTGCAGGGCGTAAGGTCCTACGAGCAGTACTTC; CDR3aa: CASSLQGVRSYEQYF
v_gene: TRBV5-1; j_gene: TRBJ2-7; d_gene: NA; abundance: NA; CDR3nt: TGCGCCAGCAGCCCAGGACAGATCGAGGAGCAGTACTTC; CDR3aa: CASSPGQIEEQYF
v_gene: TRBV11-2; j_gene: TRBJ1-2; d_gene: NA; abundance: NA; CDR3nt: TGTGCCAGCAGCTTAACCGACAAACTCTATGGCTACACCTTC; CDR3aa: CASSLTDKLYGYTF
v_gene: TRBV27; j_gene: TRBJ2-7; d_gene: TRBD1; abundance: NA; CDR3nt: TGTGCCAGCAGTTGGGGACAGGGCAGCCCCTACGAGCAGTACTTC; CDR3aa: CASSWGQGSPYEQYF
v_gene: TRBV7-2; j_gene: TRBJ2-1; d_gene: NA; abundance: NA; CDR3nt: TGTGCCAGCACTACGACCGGGACATTCAATGAGCAGTTCTTC; CDR3aa: CASTTTGTFNEQFF